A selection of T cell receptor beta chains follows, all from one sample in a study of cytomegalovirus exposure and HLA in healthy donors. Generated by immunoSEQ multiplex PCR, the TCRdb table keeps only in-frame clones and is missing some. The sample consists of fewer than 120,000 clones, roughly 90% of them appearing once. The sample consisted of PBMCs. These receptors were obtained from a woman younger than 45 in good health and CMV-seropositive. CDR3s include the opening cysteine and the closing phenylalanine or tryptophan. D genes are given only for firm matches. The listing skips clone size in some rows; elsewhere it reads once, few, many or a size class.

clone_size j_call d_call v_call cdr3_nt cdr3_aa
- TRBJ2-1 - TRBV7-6 TGTGCCAGCAGCTTGCAGGGGAGCAATGAGCAGTTCTTC CASSLQGSNEQFF
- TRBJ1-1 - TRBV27 TGTGCCAGCAGGGGACATTCGTTGAACACTGAAGCTTTCTTT CASRGHSLNTEAFF
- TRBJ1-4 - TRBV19 TGTGCCAGTACCCCCAAGGGAGAATTCCGAGCAACTAATGAAAAACTGTTTTTT CASTPKGEFRATNEKLFF
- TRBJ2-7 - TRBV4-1 TGCGCCAGCAGCCGCAAACTAGGATGGTGGGAGCAGTACTTC CASSRKLGWWEQYF
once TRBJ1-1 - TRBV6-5 TGTGCCAGCAGTTACGGAGGGGTAAACACTGAAGCTTTCTTT CASSYGGVNTEAFF
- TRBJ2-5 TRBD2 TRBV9 TGTGCCAGCAGCGTTAGCGGGAGTGCAGAGACCCAGTACTTC CASSVSGSAETQYF
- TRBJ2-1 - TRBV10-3 TGTGCCATCAGTGAGTCGGGAGGCCACAATGAGCAGTTCTTC CAISESGGHNEQFF
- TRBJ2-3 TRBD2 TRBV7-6 TGTGCCAGCAGCTCTATCGGGCCGGGGACTAGCGGGGGGCCTAGCACAGATACGCAGTATTTT CASSSIGPGTSGGPSTDTQYF
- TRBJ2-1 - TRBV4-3 TGCGCCAGCAGCCAAGCGAGGCAAGGGGGCAATGAGCAGTTCTTC CASSQARQGGNEQFF
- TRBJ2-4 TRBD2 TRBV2 TGTGCCAGCAGGGGTTTTCTAGCGGGAGCCAAAAACATTCAGTACTTC CASRGFLAGAKNIQYF
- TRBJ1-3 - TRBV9 TGTGCCAGCAGCGGACCACAGGGTAGCGGAAACACCATATATTTT CASSGPQGSGNTIYF
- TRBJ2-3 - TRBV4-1 TGCGCCAGCAGCCAAGTAGGAGGGGCTAAAGATACGCAGTATTTT CASSQVGGAKDTQYF
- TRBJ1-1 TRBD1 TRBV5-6 TGTGCCAGCAGCAATGACAGGGGGCCGGGCACTGAAGCTTTCTTT CASSNDRGPGTEAFF
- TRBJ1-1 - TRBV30 TGTGCCTGGAGTCCCCCCTCCCCTGAAGCTTTCTTT CAWSPPSPEAFF
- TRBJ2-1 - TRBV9 TGTGCCAGCAGCGAACTGGGGGGTGAGCAGTTCTTC CASSELGGEQFF
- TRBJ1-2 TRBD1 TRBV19 TGTGCCAGTAGCGCTTCCCGACAGGGTGGCTACACCTTC CASSASRQGGYTF
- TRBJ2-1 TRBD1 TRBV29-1 TGCAGCGTTGAATCAGGGACAGTCTACAATGAGCAGTTCTTC CSVESGTVYNEQFF
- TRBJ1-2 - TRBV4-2 TGTGCCAGCAGCCAAGAACTGATGAGAGCCCGGGGTCTTAACTATGGCTACACCTTC CASSQELMRARGLNYGYTF
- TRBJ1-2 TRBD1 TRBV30 TGTGCCTGGACCGGGACAGTGAGCTCCGCATATGGTGGCTACACCTTC CAWTGTVSSAYGGYTF
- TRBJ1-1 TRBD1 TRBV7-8 TGTGCCAGCAGCATCACAGGGGACACTGAAGCTTTCTTT CASSITGDTEAFF
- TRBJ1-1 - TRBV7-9 TGTGCCAGCAGGCTAGCGTCCGGGAGGGCTTTCTTT CASRLASGRAFF
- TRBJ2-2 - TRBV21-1 TGTGCCAGCAGTCGCGGCGGGGAGCTGTTTTTT CASSRGGELFF
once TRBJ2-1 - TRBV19 TGTGCCAGTAGTATTTTGGGGGACAACAATGAGCAGTTCTTC CASSILGDNNEQFF